The clone carrying this T cell receptor (beta chain) was seen once. This entry belongs to a study of technical replicates of blood from a few donors. The germline CDR1 and CDR2 sequences are SNHLY and FYNNEI. The CDR3 is made up of 13 amino acids. The V and J ends lost 6 bases and 10 bases, in that order; junction bases with no gene match: 10. The data were produced by immunoSEQ multiplex PCR, yet TCRdb's version contains in-frame clones alone and is incomplete. The sample yields some 74,000 clones, 95% to 96% seen once. J is TRBJ1-1 and V is TRBV2; 8 bases align to TRBD1. The receptor was isolated from a human donor in good health. The sequenced sample was T cells isolated from PBMCs. The CDR3 reads CASRLQGVIAAFF. CDR3 nucleotides: TGTGCCAGCAGATTACAGGGGGTCATCGCAGCTTTCTTT. Full variable domain (rest looked up from reference TRBV2 and TRBJ1-1): EPEVTQTPSHQVTQMGQEVILRCVPISNHLYFYWYRQILGQKVEFLVSFYNNEISEKSEIFDDQFSVERPDGSNFTLKIRSTKLEDSAMYFCASRLQGVIAAFFGQGTRLTVV.